These 29 T cell receptor beta chains originate from one sample sequenced in a study of beta chain features in type 1 diabetes. The whole isolated RNA underwent reverse transcription, so sequencing captured expressed TCRB transcripts. TCRdb's copy holds only in-frame clones and misses some; the assay was immunoSEQ multiplex PCR. There are 810,000 or so clones in the sample; roughly a sixth occur only once, and 0.023% lies in the top ten. Material: naive CD4+ T cells from blood. The receptors stem from a woman aged 18-35 years in good health.

This chain joins TRBV9 and TRBJ2-7; 7 bases are a match to TRBD2. CDR1 is SGDLS and CDR2 is YYNGEE in the germline V gene. CDR3 length: 16 amino acids. Unmatched junction bases numbered 14, after V lost 4 bases and J lost 4 bases. The CDR3 DNA reads TGTGCCAGCAGCCCGACATCTAGCGGACTATCTTACGAGCAGTACTTC. Protein sequence: CASSPTSSGLSYEQYF.

This clone was found a few times. V and J are TRBV7-3 and TRBJ2-3; the match to TRBD1 covers 8 bases. CDR3 length: 14 residues. Germline loops: CDR1 SGHTA, CDR2 FQGTGA. Trimming removed 3 bases from V and 6 bases from J; junction bases left unmatched: 5. The CDR3 loop is CASSFGQGADTQYF. The DNA for the CDR3 is TGTGCCAGCAGCTTTGGGCAGGGGGCGGATACGCAGTATTTT.

This clone was seen more than once but under ten times. The rearrangement joins TRBV5-6 to TRBJ1-4, with D unclear. Germline CDR1 is SGHDT and CDR2 is YYEEEE. The CDR3 has 18 amino acids. The V end was cut by 4 bases, the J end by 7 bases, with 26 bases between. CDR3 nucleotide sequence: TGTGCCAGCAGCACGCGACATAGAGGCCCTGGCGTAGTTGAAAAACTGTTTTTT. Translating gives CASSTRHRGPGVVEKLFF.

This clone was seen a few times. The CDR3 nucleotides read TGTGCCAGCAGTTCACAACCTGGGACAGCTAGTCATGCTGGGGCCAACGTCCTGACTTTC. Protein sequence: CASSSQPGTASHAGANVLTF. The chain couples TRBV28 to TRBJ2-6; 7 nucleotides align to TRBD1. J was trimmed by 2 bases and V by 4 bases; bases with no gene match: 17. Germline CDR1 reads MDHEN; CDR2 reads SYDVKM. The CDR3 loop spans 20 amino acids.

The chain recombines TRBV25-1 with TRBJ2-7; a weak D match, TRBD1 (6 bases). Deletions cut 4 bases from V and 5 bases from J, with 24 bases between. CDR1 and CDR2 from the germline V gene are MGHDK and SYGVNS. The CDR3 is made up of 17 amino acids. The CDR3 DNA sequence: TGTGCCAGCAGTGTCGGACAGCGAGGCCCAAGGTCCAACGAGCAGTACTTC. This encodes CASSVGQRGPRSNEQYF.

The genes are TRBV6-5 and TRBJ1-2; D might be TRBD1 (5 bases). The V gene lost 2 bases and the J gene lost 6 bases, with 10 bases spanning the gap. Germline loops: CDR1 MNHEY, CDR2 SVGAGI. The CDR3 runs to 13 residues. CDR3 DNA sequence: TGTGCCAGCAGTTACGGTAGGGGCGATGGCTACACCTTC. This encodes CASSYGRGDGYTF.

The chain combines TRBV7-2 with TRBJ2-3; perhaps TRBD1 as D (6 bases). V was shortened by 5 bases and J by 5 bases, with 14 bases between the two germline ends. Germline V gene data show CDR1 as SGHTA and CDR2 as FQGNSA. The CDR3 runs 14 residues. CDR3 protein: CASSLGGRGDTQYF. CDR3 bases: TGTGCCAGCAGCCTTGGGGGCCGTGGAGATACGCAGTATTTT.

This clone has only one observation. This chain connects TRBV7-2 to TRBJ2-4; D unclear. Germline values: CDR1 SGHTA, CDR2 FQGNSA. The CDR3 has 14 amino acids. The V gene lost 7 bases and the J gene lost 1 base, with 11 bases spanning the gap. The CDR3 reads CASTTPRAKNIQYF. CDR3 nucleotide sequence: TGTGCCAGCACCACCCCCCGGGCCAAAAACATTCAGTACTTC.

A few counts support this clone. V usage is TRBV4-3 and J usage is TRBJ1-1; a weak D match, TRBD1 (6 bases). Trimming pared 4 bases from V and 1 base from J, leaving 16 bases between. Germline loops: CDR1 LGHNA, CDR2 YSLEER. CDR3 size: 16 residues. The CDR3 sequence: CASSPGGGRANTEAFF. The DNA of the CDR3 is TGCGCCAGCAGCCCAGGCGGGGGCAGAGCGAACACTGAAGCTTTCTTT.

This clone was recorded a few times. CDR3 residues: CASSVRASGTYEQYF. The CDR3 bases are TGTGCCAGCAGTGTACGGGCTAGCGGAACCTACGAGCAGTACTTC. The rearrangement links TRBV2 to TRBJ2-7; TRBD2 aligns across 7 bases. The germline V gene has CDR1 SNHLY and CDR2 FYNNEI. The CDR3 is made up of 15 amino acids. The V and J ends lost 4 bases and 2 bases, in that order; junction bases with no gene match: 8. Looking up the rest from reference TRBV2 and TRBJ2-7 gives the full variable domain: EPEVTQTPSHQVTQMGQEVILRCVPISNHLYFYWYRQILGQKVEFLVSFYNNEISEKSEIFDDQFSVERPDGSNFTLKIRSTKLEDSAMYFCASSVRASGTYEQYFGPGTRLTVT.

This chain connects TRBV25-1 to TRBJ2-5; D is ambiguous. The J call may be faulty, since TRBJ2-7 better matches the DNA end. This CDR3 region has 14 residues. Germline V gene data show CDR1 as MGHDK and CDR2 as SYGVNS. This chain's CDR3 is CASSELEYPYEQYF. The CDR3 coding sequence is TGTGCCAGCAGTGAATTGGAGTATCCCTACGAGCAGTACTTC.

This clone was seen more than once but under ten times. The V call is TRBV7-2, the J call TRBJ1-1, with a weak D call TRBD1 (6 bases). CDR1 SGHTA and CDR2 FQGNSA come from the germline V gene. This CDR3 comprises 14 residues. The V end lost 5 bases, the J end lost 5 bases, and 15 bases lay between the germline ends. The CDR3 sequence is CASSDRGRATEAFF. The CDR3 DNA reads TGTGCCAGCAGCGATCGGGGGCGAGCGACTGAAGCTTTCTTT.

This clone was seen a handful of times. The chain links TRBV2 to TRBJ2-7, with D perhaps matching TRBD2 (6 bases). CDR3 length equals 13 residues. V was pared by 5 bases and J by 4 bases, with 12 bases between. Looked up from germline, CDR1 is SNHLY and CDR2 is FYNNEI. In nucleotides, the CDR3 is TGTGCCAGCAGTACGGGAGTTAGGTACGAGCAGTACTTC. Protein product: CASSTGVRYEQYF.

This clone was observed a handful of times. At the DNA level, this CDR3 is encoded by other sequences in the same sample as well. The chain carries TRBV20-1 and TRBJ2-1, with D possibly matching TRBD2 (5 bases). Trimming removed 3 bases from V and 10 bases from J, with 7 bases in between. The CDR3 length is 10 residues. From germline, CDR1 is DFQATT and CDR2 SNEGSKA (reference sequence). The CDR3 DNA reads TGCAGTGCTAGTCGAGGGGAGCAGTTCTTC. Protein: CSASRGEQFF.

This clone has just a few counts. The chain has TRBV7-2 and TRBJ1-1; D remains ambiguous. The CDR3 totals 17 residues. Trimming took off 0 bases at V and 1 base at J, with 15 bases between the two ends. Germline CDR1 and CDR2: SGHTA and FQGNSA. The CDR3 sequence: CASSLAVWAAGNTEAFF. The CDR3, as DNA: TGTGCCAGCAGCTTAGCGGTTTGGGCGGCGGGGAACACTGAAGCTTTCTTT.

This clone turned up a few times. The chain joins TRBV12-5 to TRBJ2-1; D is undetermined. The CDR3 is 16 residues long. V was clipped by 4 bases and J by 4 bases, with 17 bases between them. Germline CDR1 and CDR2: LGHNT and FRNRAP. The CDR3 DNA follows: TGTGCTAGTGGTTCGGCCGGAGTCACCGCATACAATGAGCAGTTCTTC. Its protein is CASGSAGVTAYNEQFF.

The V and J genes are TRBV7-2 and TRBJ2-7; D gene ambiguous. Deletions cut 0 bases from V and 9 bases from J, with 30 bases between. Germline V gene data show CDR1 as SGHTA and CDR2 as FQGNSA. The CDR3 runs 19 residues. The CDR3 is CASSLAPPYYEPGITVQYF. DNA for the CDR3: TGTGCCAGCAGCTTAGCGCCACCGTATTACGAGCCGGGTATTACTGTGCAGTACTTC.

The CDR3 reads CASSPSGGTDTQYF. The CDR3 coding sequence is TGTGCCAGCTCTCCTAGCGGGGGTACAGATACGCAGTATTTT. The V and J genes are TRBV11-2 and TRBJ2-3, with 10 bases lining up with TRBD2. V was pared by 8 bases and J by 3 bases, with 5 bases of the junction left unmatched. CDR3 length: 14 amino acids. Germline V gives CDR1 SGHAT, CDR2 FQNNGV.

The V and J genes are TRBV7-2 and TRBJ1-2; possible D gene TRBD1, 5 bases. Deletions cut 6 bases from V and 3 bases from J, with 14 bases between. This CDR3 has 14 residues. Germline loops: CDR1 SGHTA, CDR2 FQGNSA. The DNA of the CDR3 is TGTGCCAGCAGACCCGTCGGGGGGTACTATGGCTACACCTTC. Encoded protein: CASRPVGGYYGYTF.

The chain uses TRBV2 and TRBJ2-1; a possible D gene is TRBD2 (5 bases). Trimming shortened V by 6 bases and J by 8 bases, and 20 bases separated the two germline ends. The germline CDR1 and CDR2 sequences are SNHLY and FYNNEI. The CDR3 has 15 amino acids. CDR3 coding DNA: TGTGCCAGCAGCCGGACGGGATCTCTTATCGATGAGCAGTTCTTC. This encodes CASSRTGSLIDEQFF.

The chain combines TRBV16 with TRBJ2-5, with D possibly TRBD1 on 6 matching bases. The CDR3 extends over 15 amino acids. V was cut by 2 bases and J by 2 bases, with 12 bases left in between. CDR1 KGHSY and CDR2 FQNENV come from the germline V gene. The CDR3 spells CASSQVVTGQETQYF. CDR3 DNA: TGTGCCAGCAGCCAAGTTGTAACAGGGCAAGAGACCCAGTACTTC.

This clone was observed a handful of times. The gene calls are TRBV19 and TRBJ2-3; D is unresolved. V was clipped by 5 bases and J by 2 bases, with 11 bases between them. Germline V gives CDR1 LNHDA, CDR2 SQIVND (reference sequence). The CDR3 is 14 amino acids. CDR3 in amino acids: CASSRRASTDTQYF. Here the CDR3 DNA reads TGTGCCAGTAGTCGGCGCGCCTCCACAGATACGCAGTATTTT.

The sample holds a few counts of this clone. This chain uses TRBV19 with TRBJ1-2, with a tentative D call TRBD1 (5 bases). This CDR3 comprises 12 residues. Germline CDR1 is LNHDA and CDR2 is SQIVND (reference sequence). V gave up 10 bases and J gave up 3 bases, with 12 bases separating them. This CDR3 is CATAGWDYGYTF. DNA of the CDR3: TGTGCCACCGCAGGGTGGGACTATGGCTACACCTTC.

The rearrangement links TRBV10-3 to TRBJ2-5; D assignment may be TRBD1 or TRBD2 (5 bases each). The germline V gene encodes CDR1 ENHRY and CDR2 SYGVKD. CDR3 length: 15 residues. V shed 0 bases and J shed 1 base, with 9 bases lying between them. CDR3 loop: CAISESGVPQETQYF. For the CDR3, the DNA is TGTGCCATCAGTGAGTCGGGGGTTCCCCAAGAGACCCAGTACTTC.

The V call is TRBV6-1, the J call TRBJ1-5; 7 bases are a match to TRBD1. CDR3 length: 15 residues. Germline trimming cut 6 bases from V and 7 bases from J; bases unmatched to any gene: 12. Germline CDR1 MNHNS, CDR2 SASEGT. For the CDR3, the DNA is TGTGCCAGCAGCCGGACTGGGGTCAGGGGGCAGCCCCAGCATTTT. Translation: CASSRTGVRGQPQHF.

J is TRBJ2-7 and V is TRBV2; D not resolved. V lost 6 bases and J lost 4, with 7 bases in between. CDR1 and CDR2 from the germline V gene are SNHLY and FYNNEI. There are 11 residues in the CDR3. The CDR3 region has the DNA TGTGCCAGCAGAGGTCAGTACGAGCAGTACTTC. Translated, it gives CASRGQYEQYF.

The CDR3 reads CASSPRPTGGSLYEQYF. The DNA for the CDR3 is TGTGCCAGCAGCCCCCGACCCACGGGGGGCAGTCTCTACGAGCAGTACTTC. The chain is built from TRBV11-2 and TRBJ2-7; weak D call: TRBD2 (7 bases). CDR3 length equals 17 residues. V was pared by 5 bases and J by 3 bases, with 23 bases between. From germline, CDR1 is SGHAT and CDR2 FQNNGV. The whole variable domain, remainder taken from reference TRBV11-2 and TRBJ2-7, is EAGVAQSPRYKIIEKRQSVAFWCNPISGHATLYWYQQILGQGPKLLIQFQNNGVVDDSQLPKDRFSAERLKGVDSTLKIQPAKLEDSAVYLCASSPRPTGGSLYEQYFGPGTRLTVT.

This chain links TRBV4-1 with TRBJ1-4, with D perhaps TRBD1 (6 bases). The CDR3 has 16 residues. V shed 1 base and J shed 7 bases, with 16 bases lying between them. Germline CDR1 and CDR2: MGHRA and YSYEKL. This CDR3 is CASSQVPRVGGEKLFF. CDR3 DNA: TGCGCCAGCAGCCAAGTACCGAGGGTAGGGGGTGAAAAACTGTTTTTT.

CDR3 sequence (DNA): TGTGCCAGCAGCACCCGACAGGGGATGTTAGCAGATACGCAGTATTTT. It translates to CASSTRQGMLADTQYF. V gene TRBV9 combines with J gene TRBJ2-3; 8 bases are a match to TRBD1. The CDR3 is 16 residues long. Germline values: CDR1 SGDLS, CDR2 YYNGEE. Trimming at V came to 4 bases and at J to 4 bases, leaving 11 bases not matched to a gene.